This T cell receptor beta chain was sequenced in a study of blood T cell repertoires in COVID-19. Study members were between roughly 18 and 89 years old and lived in approximately 25 US regions. V shed 6 bases and J shed 7 bases, with 18 bases lying between them. There are 13 residues in the CDR3. The V gene's germline CDR1 is SQVTM and CDR2 ANQGSEA. The data were produced by immunoSEQ multiplex PCR, yet TCRdb's version contains in-frame clones alone and is incomplete. Here the sample spans more than 250,000 clones, roughly 85% being singletons. V is TRBV29-1 and J is TRBJ1-2, with a tentative D call TRBD1 (6 bases). The sample comprised PBMCs or T cells enriched from blood (not recorded which). The receptor's source is a woman under 40 who had recovered from COVID-19. In nucleotides, the CDR3 is TGCAGCGTCTCAGACTCGGGGGGCCTTGGCTACACCTTC. Protein sequence: CSVSDSGGLGYTF.